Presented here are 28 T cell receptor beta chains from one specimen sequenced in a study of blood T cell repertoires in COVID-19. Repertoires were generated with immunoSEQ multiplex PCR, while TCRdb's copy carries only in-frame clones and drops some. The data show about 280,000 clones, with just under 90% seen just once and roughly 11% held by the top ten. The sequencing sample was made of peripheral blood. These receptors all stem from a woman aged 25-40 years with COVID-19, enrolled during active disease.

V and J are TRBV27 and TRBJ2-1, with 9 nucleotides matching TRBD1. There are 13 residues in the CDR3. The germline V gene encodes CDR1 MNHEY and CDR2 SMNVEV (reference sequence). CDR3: CGRQGGPRNEQFF. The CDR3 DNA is TGTGGAAGACAGGGGGGTCCGCGCAATGAGCAGTTCTTC.

CDR3 sequence reads: CARSPSTGNEETQYF. CDR3 in DNA: TGTGCCAGAAGCCCATCGACAGGGAACGAGGAGACCCAGTACTTC. The J gene is TRBJ2-5, the V gene TRBV5-3, with 7 bases lining up with TRBD1. TRBV5-3 falls under the ORF class, with uncertain function. This CDR3 spans 15 amino acids. V trimming: 4 bases; J trimming: 5 bases; junction bases outside the gene matches: 11.

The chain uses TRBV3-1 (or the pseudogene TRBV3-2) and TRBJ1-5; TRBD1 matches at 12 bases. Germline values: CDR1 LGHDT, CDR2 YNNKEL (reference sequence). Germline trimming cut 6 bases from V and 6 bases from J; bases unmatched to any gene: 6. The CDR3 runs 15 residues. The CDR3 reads CASSPGTGGFQPQHF. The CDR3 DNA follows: TGTGCCAGCAGTCCCGGGACAGGGGGCTTTCAGCCCCAGCATTTT.

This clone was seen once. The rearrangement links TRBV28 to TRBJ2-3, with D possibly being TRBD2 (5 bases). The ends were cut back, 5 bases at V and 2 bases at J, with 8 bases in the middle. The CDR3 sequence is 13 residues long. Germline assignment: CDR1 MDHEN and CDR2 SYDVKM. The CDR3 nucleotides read TGTGCCAGCAGTCCCCGGGACACAGATACGCAGTATTTT. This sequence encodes CASSPRDTDTQYF.

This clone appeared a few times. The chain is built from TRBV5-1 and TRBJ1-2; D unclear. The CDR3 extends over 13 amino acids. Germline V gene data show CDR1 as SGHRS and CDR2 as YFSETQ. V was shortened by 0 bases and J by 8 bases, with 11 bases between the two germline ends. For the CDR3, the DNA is TGCGCCAGCAGCTTGGTGACCGAGACAGGCTACACCTTC. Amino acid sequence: CASSLVTETGYTF.

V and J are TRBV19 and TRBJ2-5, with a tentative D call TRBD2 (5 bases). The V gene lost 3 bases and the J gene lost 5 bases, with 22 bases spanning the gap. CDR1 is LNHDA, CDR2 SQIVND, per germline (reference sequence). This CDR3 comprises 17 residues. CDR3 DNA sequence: TGTGCCAGTAGTATGAGCCCCGGACTTTCCATGGGGGAGACCCAGTACTTC. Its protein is CASSMSPGLSMGETQYF.

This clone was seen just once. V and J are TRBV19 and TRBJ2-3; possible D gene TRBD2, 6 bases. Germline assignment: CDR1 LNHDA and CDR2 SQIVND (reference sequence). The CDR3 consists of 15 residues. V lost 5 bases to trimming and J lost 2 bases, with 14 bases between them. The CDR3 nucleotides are TGTGCCAGTAGTGGGACTCCGTCCCCCACAGATACGCAGTATTTT. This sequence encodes CASSGTPSPTDTQYF.

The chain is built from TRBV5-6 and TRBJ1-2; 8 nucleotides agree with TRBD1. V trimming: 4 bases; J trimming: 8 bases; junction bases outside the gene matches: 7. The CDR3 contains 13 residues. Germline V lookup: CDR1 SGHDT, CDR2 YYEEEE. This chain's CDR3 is CASSPRTGRGYTF. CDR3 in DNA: TGTGCCAGCAGCCCCCGGACAGGGAGGGGCTACACCTTC.

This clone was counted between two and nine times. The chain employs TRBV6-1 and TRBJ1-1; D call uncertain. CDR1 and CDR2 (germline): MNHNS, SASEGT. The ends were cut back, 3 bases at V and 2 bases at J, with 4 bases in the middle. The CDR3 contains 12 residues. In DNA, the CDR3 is TGTGCCAGCAGTGACAAAAACACTGAAGCTTTCTTT. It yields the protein CASSDKNTEAFF.

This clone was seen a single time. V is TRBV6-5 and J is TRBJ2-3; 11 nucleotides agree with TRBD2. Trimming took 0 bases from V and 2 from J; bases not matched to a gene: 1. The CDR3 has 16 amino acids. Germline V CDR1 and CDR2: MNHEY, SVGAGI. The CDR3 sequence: CASSYSGLADTDTQYF. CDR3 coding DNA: TGTGCCAGCAGTTACTCGGGACTAGCGGACACAGATACGCAGTATTTT.

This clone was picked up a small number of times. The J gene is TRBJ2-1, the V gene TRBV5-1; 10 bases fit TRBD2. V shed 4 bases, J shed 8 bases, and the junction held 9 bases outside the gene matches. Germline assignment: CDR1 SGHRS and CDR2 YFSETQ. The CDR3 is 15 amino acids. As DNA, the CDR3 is TGCGCCAGCAGCCCCATGGGGACTAGCGTTTATGAGCAGTTCTTC. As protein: CASSPMGTSVYEQFF.

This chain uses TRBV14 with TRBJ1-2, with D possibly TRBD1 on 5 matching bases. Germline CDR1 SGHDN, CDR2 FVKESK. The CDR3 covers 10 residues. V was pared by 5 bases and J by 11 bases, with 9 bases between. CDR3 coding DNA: TGTGCCAGCAGCGGGGGGTCGTACACCTTC. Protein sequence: CASSGGSYTF.

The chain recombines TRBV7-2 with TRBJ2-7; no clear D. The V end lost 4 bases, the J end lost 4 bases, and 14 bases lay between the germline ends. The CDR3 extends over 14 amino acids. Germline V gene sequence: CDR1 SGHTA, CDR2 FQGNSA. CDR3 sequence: CASSSSALRYEQYF. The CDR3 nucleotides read TGTGCCAGCAGCTCCAGTGCTCTTCGATACGAGCAGTACTTC.

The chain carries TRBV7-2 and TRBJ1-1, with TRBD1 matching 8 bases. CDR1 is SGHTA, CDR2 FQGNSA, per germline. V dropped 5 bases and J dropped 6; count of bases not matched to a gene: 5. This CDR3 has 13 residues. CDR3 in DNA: TGTGCCAGCAGCCTAGAACAGGGGGCTGAAGCTTTCTTT. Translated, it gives CASSLEQGAEAFF.

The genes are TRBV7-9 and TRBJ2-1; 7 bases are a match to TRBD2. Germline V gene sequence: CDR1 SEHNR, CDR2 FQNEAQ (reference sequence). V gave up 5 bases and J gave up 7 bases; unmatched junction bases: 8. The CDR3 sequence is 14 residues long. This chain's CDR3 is CASSPGQGGNEQFF. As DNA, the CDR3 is TGTGCCAGCAGCCCCGGGCAGGGAGGGAATGAGCAGTTCTTC.

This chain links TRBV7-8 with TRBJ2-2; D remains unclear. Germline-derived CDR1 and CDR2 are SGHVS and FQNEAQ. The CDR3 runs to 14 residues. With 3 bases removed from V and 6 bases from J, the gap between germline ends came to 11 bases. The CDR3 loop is CASSLRPAAGELFF. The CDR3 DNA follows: TGTGCCAGCAGCTTGCGCCCTGCGGCCGGGGAGCTGTTTTTT.

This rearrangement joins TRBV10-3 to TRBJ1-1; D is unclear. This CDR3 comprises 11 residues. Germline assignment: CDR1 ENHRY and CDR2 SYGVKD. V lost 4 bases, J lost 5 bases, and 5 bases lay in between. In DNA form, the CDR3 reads TGTGCCATCAGTGCCGGGACTGAAGCTTTCTTT. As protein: CAISAGTEAFF.

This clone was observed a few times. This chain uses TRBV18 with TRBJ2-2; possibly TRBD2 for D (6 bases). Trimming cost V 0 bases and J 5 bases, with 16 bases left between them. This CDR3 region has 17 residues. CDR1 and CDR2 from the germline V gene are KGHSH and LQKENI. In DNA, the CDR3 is TGTGCCAGCTCACCACCGGGCCCCCTTGGGAGGACCGGGGAGCTGTTTTTT. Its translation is CASSPPGPLGRTGELFF.

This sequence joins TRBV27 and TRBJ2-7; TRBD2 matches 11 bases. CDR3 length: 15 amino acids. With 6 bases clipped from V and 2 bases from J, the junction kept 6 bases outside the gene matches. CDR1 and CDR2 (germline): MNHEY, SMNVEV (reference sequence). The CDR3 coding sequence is TGTGCCAGCAGCCCCGGGACTAGCGGAACCTACGAGCAGTACTTC. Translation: CASSPGTSGTYEQYF.

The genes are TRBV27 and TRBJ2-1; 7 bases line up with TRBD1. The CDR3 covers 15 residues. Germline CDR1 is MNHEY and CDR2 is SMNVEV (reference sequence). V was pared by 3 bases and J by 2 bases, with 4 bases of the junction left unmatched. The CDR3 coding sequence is TGTGCCAGCAGTTTTTGGCAGGGGGCCTACAATGAGCAGTTCTTC. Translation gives CASSFWQGAYNEQFF.

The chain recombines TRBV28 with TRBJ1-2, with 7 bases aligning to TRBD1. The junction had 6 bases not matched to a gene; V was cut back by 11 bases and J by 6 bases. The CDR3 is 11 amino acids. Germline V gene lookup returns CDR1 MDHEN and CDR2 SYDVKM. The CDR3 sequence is CAVDRVDGYTF. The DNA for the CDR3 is TGTGCCGTAGACAGGGTTGATGGCTACACCTTC.

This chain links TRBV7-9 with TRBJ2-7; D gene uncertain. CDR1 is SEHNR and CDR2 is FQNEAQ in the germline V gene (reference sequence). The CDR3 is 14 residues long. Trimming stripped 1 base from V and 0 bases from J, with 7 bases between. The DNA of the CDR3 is TGTGCCAGCAGCTTAGACCTACTCTCCTACGAGCAGTACTTC. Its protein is CASSLDLLSYEQYF.

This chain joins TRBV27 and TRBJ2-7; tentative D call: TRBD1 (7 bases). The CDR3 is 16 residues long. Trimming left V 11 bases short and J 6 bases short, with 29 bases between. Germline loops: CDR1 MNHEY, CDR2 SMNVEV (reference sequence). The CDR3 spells CAARGAAAGTASEQYF. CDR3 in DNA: TGTGCCGCTCGCGGGGCCGCGGCCGGGACAGCCTCCGAGCAGTACTTC.

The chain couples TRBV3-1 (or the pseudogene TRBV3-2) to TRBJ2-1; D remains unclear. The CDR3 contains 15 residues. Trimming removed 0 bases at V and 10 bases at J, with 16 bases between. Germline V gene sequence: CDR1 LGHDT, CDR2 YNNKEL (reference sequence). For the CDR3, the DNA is TGTGCCAGCAGCCAAGAGAGGTTGACGAGTTACGAGCAGTTCTTC. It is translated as CASSQERLTSYEQFF.

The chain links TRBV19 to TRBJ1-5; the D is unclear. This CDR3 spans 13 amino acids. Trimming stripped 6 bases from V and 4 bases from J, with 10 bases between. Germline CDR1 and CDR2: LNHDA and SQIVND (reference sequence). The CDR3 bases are TGTGCCAGTAGCCCAGGTAATAATCAGCCCCAGCATTTT. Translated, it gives CASSPGNNQPQHF.

Written as DNA, the CDR3 is TGTGCCAGCAGCTTGATAGACCGGGACAGGGGTGATTCACCCCTCCACTTT. This sequence encodes CASSLIDRDRGDSPLHF. The chain recombines TRBV5-5 with TRBJ1-6; 10 bases map to TRBD1. V lost 1 base, J lost 8 bases, and 9 bases stayed unmatched. CDR3 size: 17 residues. Germline V gene sequence: CDR1 SGHKS, CDR2 YYEKEE (reference sequence).

Written as DNA, the CDR3 is TGTGCCAGTGGGGACAGGGGGTACAATCAGCCCCAGCATTTT. Residues: CASGDRGYNQPQHF. The chain is built from TRBV19 and TRBJ1-5, with 11 bases fitting TRBD1. In germline, CDR1 is LNHDA, CDR2 SQIVND (reference sequence). With 8 bases clipped from V and 3 bases from J, the junction kept 3 bases outside the gene matches. The CDR3 runs 14 residues. Full variable domain (missing parts from reference TRBV19 and TRBJ1-5): DGGITQSPKYLFRKEGQNVTLSCEQNLNHDAMYWYRQDPGQGLRLIYYSQIVNDFQKGDIAEGYSVSREKKESFPLTVTSAQKNPTAFYLCASGDRGYNQPQHFGDGTRLSIL.

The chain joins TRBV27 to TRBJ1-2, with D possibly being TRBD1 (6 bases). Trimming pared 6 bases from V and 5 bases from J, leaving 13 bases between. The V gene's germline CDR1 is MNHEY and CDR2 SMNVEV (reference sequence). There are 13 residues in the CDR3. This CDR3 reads CASSKQGEYGYTF. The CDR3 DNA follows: TGTGCCAGCAGCAAACAGGGAGAATATGGCTACACCTTC.